This T cell receptor (beta chain) was captured in a study of cytomegalovirus exposure and HLA in healthy donors. Study-wide findings and caveats: In a later analysis, a genetic analysis reported fewer productive-TCR N-insertions in an Asian-associated ancestry cluster than the cohort average. Later genetic work tied a missense DCLRE1C variant to beta-chain V and J trimming.

CDR1 SNHLY and CDR2 FYNNEI come from the germline V gene. The CDR3 is made up of 12 amino acids. V shed 4 bases and J shed 2 bases, with 5 bases lying between them. 13 Jbeta primers and 60 Vbeta primers were used for the PCR. The protocol was immunoSEQ multiplex PCR, while the TCRdb copy is restricted to in-frame clones and leaves out a portion. The sample holds about 190,000 clones; roughly 85% are singletons and the top ten take 1%. The donors, nominally healthy at sampling, likely had unrecorded immune exposures. Worth noting for this clone: Its target is unknown.

The chain joins TRBV2 to TRBJ1-2; D is undetermined. Sequencing was carried out using PBMCs. The receptor comes from a boy aged 2 to 10 in good health and CMV-seronegative. The DNA for the CDR3 is TGTGCCAGCAGTGTGGGCAACTATGGCTACACCTTC. This translates into CASSVGNYGYTF.